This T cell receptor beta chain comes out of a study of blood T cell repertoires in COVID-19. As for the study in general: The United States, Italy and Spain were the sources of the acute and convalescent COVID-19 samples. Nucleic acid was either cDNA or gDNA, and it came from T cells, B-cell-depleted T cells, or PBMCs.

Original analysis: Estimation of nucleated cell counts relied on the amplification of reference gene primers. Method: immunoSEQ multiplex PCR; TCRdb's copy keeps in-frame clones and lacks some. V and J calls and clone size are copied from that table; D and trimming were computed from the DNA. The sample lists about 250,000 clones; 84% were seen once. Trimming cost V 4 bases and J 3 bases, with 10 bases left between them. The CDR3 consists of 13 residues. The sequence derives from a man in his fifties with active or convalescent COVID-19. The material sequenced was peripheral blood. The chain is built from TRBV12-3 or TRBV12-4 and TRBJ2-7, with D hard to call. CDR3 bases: TGTGCCAGCAGTTCACACACCAGCTACGAGCAGTACTTC. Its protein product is CASSSHTSYEQYF.